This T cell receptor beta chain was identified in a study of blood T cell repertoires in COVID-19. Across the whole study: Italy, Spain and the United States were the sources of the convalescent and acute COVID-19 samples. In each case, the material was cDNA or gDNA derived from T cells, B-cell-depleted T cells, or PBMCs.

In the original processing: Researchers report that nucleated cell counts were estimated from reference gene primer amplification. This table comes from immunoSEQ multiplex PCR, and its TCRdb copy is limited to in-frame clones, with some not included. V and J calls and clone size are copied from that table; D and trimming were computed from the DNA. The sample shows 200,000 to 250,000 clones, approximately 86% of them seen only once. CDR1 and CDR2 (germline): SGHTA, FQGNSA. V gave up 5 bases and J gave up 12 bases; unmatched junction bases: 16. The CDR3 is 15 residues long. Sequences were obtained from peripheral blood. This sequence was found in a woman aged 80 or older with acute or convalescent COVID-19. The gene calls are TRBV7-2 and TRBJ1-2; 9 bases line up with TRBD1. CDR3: CASSQIAGTGQRDTF. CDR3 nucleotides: TGTGCCAGCAGCCAAATCGCCGGGACAGGGCAGAGAGACACCTTC.